Below, 31 T cell receptor beta chains from the same sample are listed, as sequenced in a study of blood T cell repertoires in COVID-19. Assay: immunoSEQ multiplex PCR; the TCRdb copy retains only in-frame clones and omits some. This table holds 360,000 or so clones, approximately 89% found once. Sequences were obtained from peripheral blood. These receptors were collected from a woman aged 55-75 years with COVID-19, enrolled during active disease.

This clone turned up a few times. The rearrangement uses TRBV3-1 (or the pseudogene TRBV3-2) and TRBJ2-3, with a possible D match to TRBD2 (5 bases). This CDR3 is 15 amino acids long. Looked up from germline, CDR1 is LGHDT and CDR2 is YNNKEL (reference sequence). V lost 0 bases to trimming and J lost 6 bases, with 13 bases between them. In nucleotides, the CDR3 is TGTGCCAGCAGCCAAGATCTTAGCGTGGGGGATACGCAGTATTTT. Its protein product is CASSQDLSVGDTQYF.

This clone was observed once. The chain uses TRBV12-3 or TRBV12-4 and TRBJ1-6, with 7 bases lining up with TRBD1. The V gene end was trimmed by 5 bases and the J gene end by 9 bases; junction bases not matched to a gene: 4. This CDR3 region has 13 residues. The CDR3 is CASSRQGASPLHF. The CDR3 DNA sequence: TGTGCCAGCAGTCGACAGGGCGCTTCACCCCTCCACTTT.

Concerning this clone itself: Other DNA sequences in this specimen translate into the identical CDR3. The chain employs TRBV7-3 and TRBJ1-1; possible D gene TRBD1, 5 bases. In germline, CDR1 is SGHTA, CDR2 FQGTGA. The CDR3 is made up of 13 amino acids. Trimming took 4 bases from V and 5 from J, leaving 11 bases between them. The CDR3 DNA reads TGTGCCAGCAGCTCCCAGGGTGGGACTGAAGCTTTCTTT. This gives the protein CASSSQGGTEAFF.

As concerns this clone: Other DNA variants within this sample encode the same CDR3. The chain combines TRBV6-5 with TRBJ1-1; tentative D call: TRBD1 (6 bases). The CDR3 loop spans 14 amino acids. Germline-derived CDR1 and CDR2 are MNHEY and SVGAGI. The V gene lost 0 bases and the J gene lost 1 base, with 6 bases spanning the gap. CDR3 protein: CASSYSQGNTEAFF. DNA for the CDR3: TGTGCCAGCAGTTACTCACAGGGGAACACTGAAGCTTTCTTT.

The chain uses TRBV18 and TRBJ1-4; possible D gene TRBD1, 5 bases. The germline CDR1 and CDR2 sequences are KGHSH and LQKENI. The ends were cut back, 0 bases at V and 14 bases at J, with 16 bases in the middle. The CDR3 has 14 residues. The CDR3 coding sequence is TGTGCCAGCTCACCACCCAGTCGCCAGGGTAGCCTGTTTTTT. Amino acid sequence: CASSPPSRQGSLFF.

The chain employs TRBV2 and TRBJ2-7, with 7 bases fitting TRBD1. Germline CDR1 is SNHLY and CDR2 is FYNNEI. This CDR3 comprises 16 residues. The V segment lost 2 bases and the J segment 6 bases; nucleotides outside the gene matches: 13. CDR3 loop: CASSERGVRQGSEQYF. As DNA, the CDR3 is TGTGCCAGCAGTGAACGCGGCGTGAGACAGGGTTCCGAGCAGTACTTC.

Remarks on this clone: The identical CDR3 is also encoded by other nucleotide sequences in the sample. V gene TRBV7-2 combines with J gene TRBJ2-1; D is unresolved. The V gene lost 2 bases and the J gene lost 6 bases, with 2 bases spanning the gap. The CDR3 loop spans 11 amino acids. Germline V gene sequence: CDR1 SGHTA, CDR2 FQGNSA. The CDR3 coding sequence is TGTGCCAGCAGCTTACTCAATGAGCAGTTCTTC. Translation: CASSLLNEQFF. Based on the CDR3 plus reference TRBV7-2 and TRBJ2-1, the full variable domain is GAGVSQSPSNKVTEKGKDVELRCDPISGHTALYWYRQSLGQGLEFLIYFQGNSAPDKSGLPSDRFSAERTGGSVSTLTIQRTQQEDSAVYLCASSLLNEQFFGPGTRLTVL.

The rearrangement uses TRBV9 and TRBJ2-3; 10 nucleotides align to TRBD2. This CDR3 comprises 18 residues. J lost 0 bases, V lost 0 bases, and 7 bases had no gene match. The germline V gene has CDR1 SGDLS and CDR2 YYNGEE. CDR3 loop: CASSVGLAGATSTDTQYF. The CDR3 DNA follows: TGTGCCAGCAGCGTAGGGCTAGCGGGGGCAACTAGCACAGATACGCAGTATTTT.

The chain carries TRBV6-5 and TRBJ1-5; 10 bases fit TRBD1. The V gene's germline CDR1 is MNHEY and CDR2 SVGAGI. CDR3 length: 15 amino acids. J gave up 2 bases and V 5 bases, and 3 bases lay outside the gene matches. CDR3 sequence: CASSPGTGGNQPQHF. CDR3 DNA sequence: TGTGCCAGCAGTCCCGGGACAGGGGGCAATCAGCCCCAGCATTTT.

The rearrangement links TRBV3-1 (or the pseudogene TRBV3-2) to TRBJ2-2; unclear D gene. V gave up 6 bases and J gave up 4 bases, with 12 bases separating them. The CDR3 loop spans 14 amino acids. Germline V gene lookup returns CDR1 LGHDT and CDR2 YNNKEL (reference sequence). CDR3: CASRHRLLTGELFF. CDR3 sequence (DNA): TGTGCCAGCAGGCACAGATTGCTCACCGGGGAGCTGTTTTTT.

The chain has TRBV20-1 and TRBJ1-2, with D tentatively TRBD1 (6 bases). The V gene lost 5 bases and the J gene lost 5 bases, with 15 bases spanning the gap. This CDR3 is built from 13 residues. Germline V gene sequence: CDR1 DFQATT, CDR2 SNEGSKA (reference sequence). CDR3 nucleotides: TGCAGTGCTGGTGGACAGAGCAGATATGGCTACACCTTC. Translating gives CSAGGQSRYGYTF.

The chain uses TRBV28 and TRBJ1-2; D gene ambiguous. Germline V gene lookup returns CDR1 MDHEN and CDR2 SYDVKM. CDR3 length: 16 residues. Trimming removed 7 bases at V and 4 bases at J, with 22 bases between. CDR3 residues: CASNLRSGRGGYGYTF. The CDR3 bases are TGTGCCAGCAATTTGAGGAGTGGGAGAGGAGGCTATGGCTACACCTTC.

A single count supports this clone. The CDR3 sequence is CASRGRQAYEQYF. DNA for the CDR3: TGTGCCAGCAGAGGACGACAGGCCTACGAGCAGTACTTC. The chain links TRBV12-3 or TRBV12-4 to TRBJ2-7; D is possibly TRBD1 (6 bases). The CDR3 covers 13 residues. Trimming took 6 bases from V and 2 from J, leaving 11 bases between them.

This CDR3 is CATSLNTEAFF. CDR3 nucleotide sequence: TGTGCCACCAGCTTGAACACTGAAGCTTTCTTT. The rearrangement joins TRBV10-3 to TRBJ1-1; D gene ambiguous. The CDR3 runs to 11 residues. The V end was cut by 10 bases, the J end by 0 bases, with 6 bases between. Germline-derived CDR1 and CDR2 are ENHRY and SYGVKD.

The chain carries TRBV9 and TRBJ2-6, with a possible D match to TRBD2 (6 bases). The V gene's germline CDR1 is SGDLS and CDR2 YYNGEE. The CDR3 totals 17 residues. Trimming took 2 bases from V and 1 from J, leaving 13 bases between them. CDR3 sequence reads: CASSVQEGSSGANVLTF. The CDR3 DNA reads as TGTGCCAGCAGCGTTCAGGAGGGGTCGTCTGGGGCCAACGTCCTGACTTTC.

The J gene is TRBJ1-1, the V gene TRBV5-1; perhaps TRBD1 as D (6 bases). The V end was cut by 0 bases, the J end by 5 bases, with 11 bases between. The germline gives CDR1 SGHRS, CDR2 YFSETQ. This CDR3 has 14 residues. This CDR3 reads CASSLEQGMTEAFF. The CDR3 DNA sequence: TGCGCCAGCAGCTTGGAGCAGGGGATGACTGAAGCTTTCTTT. The complete variable domain, with remaining parts taken from reference TRBV5-1 and TRBJ1-1, reads KAGVTQTPRYLIKTRGQQVTLSCSPISGHRSVSWYQQTPGQGLQFLFEYFSETQRNKGNFPGRFSGRQFSNSRSEMNVSTLELGDSALYLCASSLEQGMTEAFFGQGTRLTVV.

The chain has TRBV18 and TRBJ2-6; weak D call: TRBD2 (5 bases). This CDR3 comprises 15 residues. Between the trimmed V and J ends, which lost 6 bases and 1 base, there was a span of 10 bases. Germline CDR1 reads KGHSH; CDR2 reads LQKENI. The CDR3 sequence is CASSTEGSGANVLTF. The CDR3, as DNA: TGTGCCAGCTCCACCGAGGGATCTGGGGCCAACGTCCTGACTTTC.

This chain links TRBV4-1 with TRBJ1-4; 9 bases line up with TRBD1. CDR3 length: 14 residues. The J segment lost 14 bases and the V segment lost 3 bases, leaving 10 bases of the junction unmatched. The germline V gene encodes CDR1 MGHRA and CDR2 YSYEKL. For the CDR3, the DNA is TGCGCCAGCAGCCACCCCGAGAGGGGGACAGGGCTGTTTTTT. Amino acids: CASSHPERGTGLFF.

The rearrangement uses TRBV27 and TRBJ1-1; 9 nucleotides align to TRBD1. CDR1 and CDR2 from the germline V gene are MNHEY and SMNVEV (reference sequence). V shed 7 bases and J 4 bases; nucleotides not matched to a gene: 19. The CDR3 has 18 residues. The CDR3 DNA sequence: TGTGCCAGCAACCCAACCCCAACAGGGGGCGTAAGGGTCACTGAAGCTTTCTTT. Translated: CASNPTPTGGVRVTEAFF.

The rearrangement links TRBV4-1 to TRBJ1-6; D gene unclear. The germline V and J ends were trimmed by 2 bases and 4 bases, with 6 bases remaining between them. This CDR3 has 14 residues. The V gene's germline CDR1 is MGHRA and CDR2 YSYEKL. The CDR3 loop is CASSQLQYNSPLHF. CDR3 DNA sequence: TGCGCCAGCAGCCAACTACAGTATAATTCACCCCTCCACTTT.

The chain combines TRBV18 with TRBJ2-5; D possibly corresponds to TRBD2 (5 bases). V was cut by 0 bases and J by 4 bases, with 12 bases left in between. Germline V lookup: CDR1 KGHSH, CDR2 LQKENI. The CDR3 loop spans 15 amino acids. The CDR3, as DNA: TGTGCCAGCTCACCACCGTCGAGGGATGGAGAGACCCAGTACTTC. Its protein is CASSPPSRDGETQYF.

The V and J genes are TRBV28 and TRBJ1-6, with 8 bases that match TRBD1. Germline CDR1 MDHEN, CDR2 SYDVKM. This CDR3 comprises 15 residues. The V and J ends lost 0 bases and 7 bases, in that order; junction bases with no gene match: 2. The CDR3 nucleotides read TGTGCCAGCAGTTTATGGGACAGGGACAATTCACCCCTCCACTTT. Protein: CASSLWDRDNSPLHF.

The rearrangement uses TRBV11-2 and TRBJ2-5, with a possible D match to TRBD1 (6 bases). The CDR3 has 12 residues. V was trimmed by 9 bases and J by 4 bases, leaving 12 bases between them. CDR1 is SGHAT and CDR2 is FQNNGV in the germline V gene. The CDR3, as DNA: TGTGCCAGTGGACAGCGGATAGAGACCCAGTACTTC. Translation gives CASGQRIETQYF.

With regard to this clone: Other DNA sequences of this sample code for an identical CDR3. The chain combines TRBV11-1 with TRBJ1-6; D gene uncertain. Trimming pared 3 bases from V and 6 bases from J, leaving 9 bases between. The CDR3 loop spans 14 amino acids. Germline CDR1 and CDR2: SGHAT and FQDESV (reference sequence). CDR3 in amino acids: CASSFRRFNSPLHF. The CDR3 bases are TGTGCCAGCAGCTTCCGGCGGTTTAATTCACCCCTCCACTTT.

The J gene is TRBJ2-1, the V gene TRBV5-1; 10 nucleotides agree with TRBD2. This CDR3 spans 15 amino acids. With 4 bases clipped from V and 6 bases from J, the junction kept 7 bases outside the gene matches. Germline V gene lookup returns CDR1 SGHRS and CDR2 YFSETQ. CDR3 DNA: TGCGCCAGCAGCACCGCACTAGCGGGGAGCAATGAGCAGTTCTTC. As protein: CASSTALAGSNEQFF.

The chain couples TRBV7-8 to TRBJ1-1; D not resolved. Trimming removed 5 bases at V and 4 bases at J, with 17 bases between. Germline assignment: CDR1 SGHVS and CDR2 FQNEAQ. The CDR3 runs to 15 residues. CDR3 sequence reads: CASSPYAARVTEAFF. The CDR3 bases are TGTGCCAGCAGCCCCTACGCGGCCCGTGTCACTGAAGCTTTCTTT.

The CDR3 nucleotides read TGTGCCAGCAGTTACGGACAGCTCTCCAATTCACCCCTCCACTTT. Translated, it gives CASSYGQLSNSPLHF. The rearrangement uses TRBV27 and TRBJ1-6; a weak D match, TRBD1 (6 bases). Trimming cost V 4 bases and J 7 bases, with 14 bases left between them. The CDR3 totals 15 residues. Per germline, CDR1 MNHEY and CDR2 SMNVEV (reference sequence).

The rearrangement joins TRBV4-1 to TRBJ1-2; 11 bases are shared with TRBD1. Germline V gives CDR1 MGHRA, CDR2 YSYEKL. V lost 6 bases to trimming and J lost 6 bases; unmatched junction nucleotides: 12. There are 16 residues in the CDR3. In DNA, the CDR3 is TGCGCCAGCAGAGACCTTAGGACAGGGGGCGGCCATGGCTACACCTTC. Translation gives CASRDLRTGGGHGYTF.

The gene calls are TRBV7-3 and TRBJ1-6; perhaps TRBD1 as D (5 bases). The CDR3 spans 13 residues. The ends were cut back, 1 base at V and 9 bases at J, with 7 bases in the middle. Germline V gives CDR1 SGHTA, CDR2 FQGTGA. The chain's CDR3 is CASSLMGGSPLHF. DNA for the CDR3: TGTGCCAGCAGCTTAATGGGGGGTTCACCCCTCCACTTT.

The rearrangement uses TRBV6-2 or TRBV6-3 and TRBJ1-5; no firm D call. The CDR3 has 15 residues. Germline CDR1 MNHEY, CDR2 SVGEGT. Trimming left V 6 bases short and J 5 bases short, with 17 bases between. CDR3 coding DNA: TGTGCCAGCAGCCCTACGGAGGCATCAGATCAGCCCCAGCATTTT. This translates into CASSPTEASDQPQHF.

The V call is TRBV3-1 (or the pseudogene TRBV3-2), the J call TRBJ2-3, with 7 nucleotides matching TRBD1. Germline loops: CDR1 LGHDT, CDR2 YNNKEL (reference sequence). The CDR3 covers 15 residues. With 6 bases clipped from V and 1 base from J, the junction kept 7 bases outside the gene matches. The CDR3 DNA reads TGTGCCAGCAGAGCTGCCGGGACAGGCACAGATACGCAGTATTTT. It codes for CASRAAGTGTDTQYF.